This paragraph reports one TCR beta chain. The sample comes from a study of blood T cell repertoires in COVID-19. All recovered Cohort 3 donors got two negative PCRs, got clearance, or saw symptom resolution. Germline V gene lookup returns CDR1 LNHNV and CDR2 YYDKDF (reference sequence). This CDR3 is 14 amino acids long. V was pared by 5 bases and J by 4 bases, with 9 bases between. The repertoire was sequenced with immunoSEQ multiplex PCR; TCRdb's copy has only in-frame clones and lacks some. Here the sample spans 400,000 to 450,000 clones, roughly 88% being singletons. The source is a man aged 18 to 29 who had recovered from COVID-19. The chain couples TRBV15 to TRBJ1-6; D unresolved. Sequencing used PBMCs or T cells enriched from blood (not recorded which). The CDR3 loop reads CATSLGNYNSPLHF. For the CDR3, the DNA is TGTGCCACCAGCCTCGGGAATTATAATTCACCCCTCCACTTT.